These 7 T cell receptor beta chains share one sample of origin, sequenced in a study of blood T cell repertoires in COVID-19 (dated by TCRdb to 2019 to 2021). Libraries were built with the immunoSEQ multiplex PCR assay. TCRdb took this table from immuneACCESS and kept in-frame rearrangements with V and J called. Such tables lack part of the clones; where checked against another copy, unresolved V genes explain under half of the gap, and the rest is unexplained. For this sample there are some 210,000 clones; 81% appear just once. Of the sample, approximately 9% is held by the ten largest clones. Source material: PBMCs or T cells enriched from blood (not recorded which). Every receptor here comes from a woman between 45 and 60 years old with acute COVID-19.

This chain links TRBV29-1 with TRBJ2-6, with D hard to call. CDR1 is SQVTM and CDR2 is ANQGSEA in the germline V gene. Trimming removed 3 bases at V and 1 base at J, with 13 bases between. The CDR3 is 16 residues long. CDR3 residues: CSVEGSGLSGANVLTF. As DNA, the CDR3 is TGCAGCGTTGAGGGTTCAGGCCTATCTGGGGCCAACGTCCTGACTTTC.

The chain couples TRBV6-6 to TRBJ1-1, with 9 positions matching TRBD1. J was trimmed by 7 bases and V by 2 bases; bases with no gene match: 8. This CDR3 comprises 15 residues. CDR1 is MNHNY and CDR2 is SVGAGI in the germline V gene (reference sequence). CDR3 sequence: CASSYASQGAVEAFF. The CDR3 DNA is TGTGCCAGCAGTTACGCGTCACAGGGGGCGGTTGAAGCTTTCTTT.

This chain links TRBV12-3 or TRBV12-4 with TRBJ1-2; D remains unclear. Trimming took 3 bases from V and 7 from J, leaving 3 bases between them. The CDR3 contains 10 residues. The CDR3: CASSFSGYTF. The CDR3 DNA reads TGTGCCAGCAGTTTCAGTGGCTACACCTTC.

This clone was found a few times. This sequence joins TRBV19 and TRBJ2-1; 12 bases match TRBD2. V shed 6 bases and J 6 bases; nucleotides not matched to a gene: 6. Germline values: CDR1 LNHDA, CDR2 SQIVND (reference sequence). The CDR3 length is 15 residues. The CDR3 DNA reads TGTGCCAGTAGCCAACTAGCGGGAGGTCGCAATGAGCAGTTCTTC. This gives the protein CASSQLAGGRNEQFF.

This clone has only one observation. V is TRBV7-2 and J is TRBJ1-5; unclear D gene. This CDR3 is 18 amino acids long. The germline V gene encodes CDR1 SGHTA and CDR2 FQGNSA. V was clipped by 5 bases and J by 3 bases, with 23 bases between them. The CDR3 protein is CASSPKSSQMGANQPQHF. In nucleotides, the CDR3 is TGTGCCAGCAGCCCCAAATCTAGTCAGATGGGAGCCAATCAGCCCCAGCATTTT.

The gene calls are TRBV4-2 and TRBJ2-5; D might be TRBD2 (5 bases). CDR3 size: 14 residues. V lost 5 bases, J lost 5 bases, and 15 bases lay in between. The V gene's germline CDR1 is LGHNA and CDR2 YNFKEQ. Here the CDR3 DNA reads TGTGCCAGCAGCAGGGCAGGAGGCGGGGAGACCCAGTACTTC. Translated: CASSRAGGGETQYF.

The V call is TRBV20-1, the J call TRBJ2-7, with 11 bases matching TRBD2. This CDR3 has 13 residues. V gave up 3 bases and J gave up 6 bases; unmatched junction bases: 4. The germline V gene encodes CDR1 DFQATT and CDR2 SNEGSKA (reference sequence). The CDR3 loop is CSASGGTSGEQYF. CDR3 DNA: TGCAGTGCTAGTGGAGGGACTAGCGGCGAGCAGTACTTC.